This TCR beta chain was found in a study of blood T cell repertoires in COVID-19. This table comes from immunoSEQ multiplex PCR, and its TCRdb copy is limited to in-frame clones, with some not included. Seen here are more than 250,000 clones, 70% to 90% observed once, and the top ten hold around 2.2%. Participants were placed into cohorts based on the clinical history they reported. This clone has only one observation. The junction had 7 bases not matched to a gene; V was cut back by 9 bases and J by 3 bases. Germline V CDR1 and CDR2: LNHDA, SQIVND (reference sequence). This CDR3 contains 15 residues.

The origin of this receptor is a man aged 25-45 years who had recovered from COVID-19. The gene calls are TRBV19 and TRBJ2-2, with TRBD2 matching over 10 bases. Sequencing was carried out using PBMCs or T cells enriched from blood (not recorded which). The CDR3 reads CASRTSGAYTGELFF. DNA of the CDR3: TGTGCCAGCAGAACTAGCGGGGCGTACACCGGGGAGCTGTTTTTT.